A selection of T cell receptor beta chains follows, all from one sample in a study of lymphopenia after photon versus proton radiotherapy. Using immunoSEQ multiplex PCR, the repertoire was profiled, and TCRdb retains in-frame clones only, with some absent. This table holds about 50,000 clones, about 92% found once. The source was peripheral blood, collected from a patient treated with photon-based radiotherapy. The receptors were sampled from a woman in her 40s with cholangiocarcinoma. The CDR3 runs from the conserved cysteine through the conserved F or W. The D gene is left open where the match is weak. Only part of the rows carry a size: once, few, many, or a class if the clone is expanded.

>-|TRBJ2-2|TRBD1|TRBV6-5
CASSQDRDKGGELFF
TGTGCCAGCAGTCAGGACAGGGACAAGGGCGGGGAGCTGTTTTTT
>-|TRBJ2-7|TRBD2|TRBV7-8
CASSPGLAGGAYEQYF
TGTGCCAGCAGCCCGGGACTAGCGGGAGGGGCCTACGAGCAGTACTTC
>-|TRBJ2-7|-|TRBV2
CASSEEGGEFAYEQYF
TGTGCCAGCAGTGAAGAGGGGGGGGAATTTGCGTACGAGCAGTACTTC
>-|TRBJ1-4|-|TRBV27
CASSLRRNEKLFF
TGTGCCAGCAGTTTGCGCAGGAATGAAAAACTGTTTTTT
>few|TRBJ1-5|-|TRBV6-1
CASSEAPNQPQHF
TGTGCCAGCAGTGAAGCCCCCAATCAGCCCCAGCATTTT
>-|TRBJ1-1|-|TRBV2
CASSESRVMNTEAFF
TGTGCCAGCAGTGAATCCCGGGTTATGAACACTGAAGCTTTCTTT
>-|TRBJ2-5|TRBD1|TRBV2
CASIGRGQETQYF
TGTGCCAGCATAGGCAGGGGACAGGAGACCCAGTACTTC
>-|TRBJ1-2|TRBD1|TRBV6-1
CASSDHRGTGGGGYTF
TGTGCCAGCAGTGATCATCGCGGGACAGGCGGGGGTGGCTACACCTTC
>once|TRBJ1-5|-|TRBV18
CASSPVSPGANQPQHF
TGTGCCAGCTCACCAGTATCCCCCGGAGCAAATCAGCCCCAGCATTTT
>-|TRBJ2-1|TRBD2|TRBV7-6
CASSLVSSGGLSVINEQFF
TGTGCCAGCAGCTTAGTGTCTAGCGGGGGACTGTCAGTAATCAATGAGCAGTTCTTC
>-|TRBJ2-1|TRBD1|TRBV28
CASRLTGNEQFF
TGTGCCAGCAGATTGACAGGGAATGAGCAGTTCTTC
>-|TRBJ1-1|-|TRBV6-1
CASRLPSEAFF
TGTGCCAGCAGACTACCCTCGGAAGCTTTCTTT
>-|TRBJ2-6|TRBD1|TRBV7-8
CASSLFSNPGQGLTGANVLTF
TGTGCCAGCAGCTTATTTAGCAACCCGGGACAGGGCCTCACTGGGGCCAACGTCCTGACTTTC